Reported below is one TCR beta chain. Its antigen is unidentified. After removal of 1 base from V and 2 bases from J, the junction contained 2 bases not matched to a gene. This CDR3 spans 14 amino acids. Germline V lookup: CDR1 MNHEY, CDR2 SMNVEV (reference sequence). The sample comes from a study of graft-versus-host responses after intestinal transplantation. Study conclusions and caveats: Levels of circulating GvH clones at their peak were associated with early post-transplant HvG declines. GvH clonotypes were identified within recipient marrow, with a subset emerging first in ileum or blood.

Sequencing used immunoSEQ multiplex PCR; TCRdb keeps in-frame clones, though not all of them. The table shows tens of thousands of clones, with approximately 95% occurring only once. The genes are TRBV27 and TRBJ2-7, with 7 bases fitting TRBD1. Material: unstimulated CD8+ T cells sorted from spleen or lymph node cells, obtained before transplant. The sequence was obtained from a human donor who was the organ donor for an intestinal transplant. CDR3 sequence (DNA): TGTGCCAGCAGTTTATTTAGGGGGCCCTACGAGCAGTACTTC. Protein sequence: CASSLFRGPYEQYF.